Included here is one T cell receptor beta chain sequence, with context. Its antigen is unidentified. The data belong to a study of long-term antiretroviral therapy in people with HIV. Sequencing used immunoSEQ v3.0 at survey level. Sequencing aimed at roughly 40,000-55,000 T-cell genomes per sample. Assay used: immunoSEQ multiplex PCR; TCRdb lists only in-frame clones, some missing. This sample has some 24,000 clones, with roughly 90% found just once. Each donor provided at least one pre-ART PBMC sample and at least two post-ART PBMC samples. Germline V lookup: CDR1 SGHTA, CDR2 FQGNSA. CDR3 size: 15 residues. After removal of 5 bases from V and 6 bases from J, the junction contained 8 bases not matched to a gene. Study-level points and caveats: Clonotypes expanded prior to ART showed repertoire dominance at all sampled time points.

The chain combines TRBV7-2 with TRBJ2-3, with TRBD2 matching 10 bases. This sequence originates from a man in his fifties or sixties with HIV. The sample in question was unsorted PBMCs, obtained 1.8 years before starting antiretroviral therapy. This CDR3 is CASSPSGSGLDTQYF. The DNA for the CDR3 is TGTGCCAGCAGCCCTAGCGGGAGCGGTTTGGATACGCAGTATTTT. Together with reference TRBV7-2 and TRBJ2-3, the CDR3 gives the full variable domain: GAGVSQSPSNKVTEKGKDVELRCDPISGHTALYWYRQSLGQGLEFLIYFQGNSAPDKSGLPSDRFSAERTGGSVSTLTIQRTQQEDSAVYLCASSPSGSGLDTQYFGPGTRLTVL.